These T cell receptor beta chains were read from a single sample in a study of CD8+CD57+ T cells in acquired aplastic anemia. From the reads, TCRdb called clonotypes with MiXCR, one entry per CDR3 protein. The sample consists of around 140,000 distinct CDR3 sequences, 41% of them appearing once. The sample taken for sequencing was sorted CD4+, CD8+, or CD8+CD57+ T cells (not recorded which) from PBMCs. These receptors came from a human donor in good health, serving as a control. Both conserved end residues are part of each CDR3. Each record gives: clone size, J gene, V gene, D gene, CDR3 protein, CDR3 DNA. D genes are given only for firm matches. For some rows the clone size is stated as once, few or many, or as a class when expanded; others skip it.

abundance: .
j_gene: TRBJ2-5
v_gene: TRBV7-6
d_gene: .
CDR3aa: CASSLSAGQETQYF
CDR3nt: TGTGCCAGCAGCTTATCGGCAGGCCAAGAGACCCAGTACTTC

abundance: .
j_gene: TRBJ2-5
v_gene: TRBV3-1
d_gene: TRBD2
CDR3aa: CASSPSGVQETQYF
CDR3nt: TGTGCCAGCAGCCCTAGCGGGGTACAAGAGACCCAGTACTTC

abundance: few
j_gene: TRBJ1-1
v_gene: TRBV5-1
d_gene: .
CDR3aa: CASSRGGGVGTEAFF
CDR3nt: TGCGCCAGCAGCCGGGGGGGAGGCGTGGGCACTGAAGCTTTCTTT

abundance: .
j_gene: TRBJ1-1
v_gene: TRBV20-1
d_gene: .
CDR3aa: CSGDSNTEAFF
CDR3nt: TGCAGTGGGGACTCCAACACTGAAGCTTTCTTT

abundance: many
j_gene: TRBJ1-4
v_gene: TRBV24-1
d_gene: TRBD1
CDR3aa: CATSVFCRDRVEKLFF
CDR3nt: TGTGCCACCAGTGTCTTTTGCCGGGACAGGGTTGAAAAACTGTTTTTT

abundance: .
j_gene: TRBJ1-2
v_gene: TRBV5-1
d_gene: .
CDR3aa: CASSLVSYTNYGYTF
CDR3nt: TGCGCCAGCAGCTTGGTCTCATACACTAACTATGGCTACACCTTC

abundance: many
j_gene: TRBJ2-5
v_gene: TRBV6-2/TRBV6-3
d_gene: TRBD1
CDR3aa: CASSTRPGGRETQYF
CDR3nt: TGTGCCAGCAGTACCAGGCCAGGGGGCCGTGAGACCCAGTACTTC

abundance: .
j_gene: TRBJ1-2
v_gene: TRBV15
d_gene: .
CDR3aa: CATSRETSANYGYTF
CDR3nt: TGTGCCACCAGCAGAGAGACCTCGGCTAACTATGGCTACACCTTC

abundance: .
j_gene: TRBJ1-6
v_gene: TRBV19
d_gene: .
CDR3aa: CASSADRGSPLHF
CDR3nt: TGTGCCAGTAGTGCAGACAGAGGTTCACCCCTCCACTTT

abundance: once
j_gene: TRBJ1-1
v_gene: TRBV15
d_gene: .
CDR3aa: CATSRDQGTRAFF
CDR3nt: TGTGCCACCAGCAGAGATCAAGGGACTAGGGCTTTCTTT

abundance: many
j_gene: TRBJ1-1
v_gene: TRBV5-1
d_gene: .
CDR3aa: CASSGPGVSTEAFF
CDR3nt: TGCGCCAGCAGCGGCCCAGGGGTGAGCACTGAAGCTTTCTTT

abundance: many
j_gene: TRBJ2-3
v_gene: TRBV20-1
d_gene: TRBD2
CDR3aa: CSARGTSGNTDTQYF
CDR3nt: TGCAGTGCTAGAGGGACTAGCGGGAACACAGATACGCAGTATTTT

abundance: many
j_gene: TRBJ2-3
v_gene: TRBV5-8
d_gene: .
CDR3aa: CASSSTYATDTQYF
CDR3nt: TGTGCCAGCAGCTCCACCTATGCCACAGATACGCAGTATTTT

abundance: .
j_gene: TRBJ1-2
v_gene: TRBV7-9
d_gene: .
CDR3aa: CASSLAGDHGYTF
CDR3nt: TGTGCCAGCAGCTTGGCCGGAGATCATGGCTACACCTTC

abundance: many
j_gene: TRBJ2-1
v_gene: TRBV20-1
d_gene: .
CDR3aa: CSASRVSYNEQFF
CDR3nt: TGCAGTGCTAGTCGGGTCTCCTACAATGAGCAGTTCTTC

abundance: many
j_gene: TRBJ1-5
v_gene: TRBV6-1
d_gene: .
CDR3aa: CASSAGSNQPQHF
CDR3nt: TGTGCCAGCAGTGCGGGCAGCAATCAGCCCCAGCATTTT

abundance: once
j_gene: TRBJ2-5
v_gene: TRBV25-1
d_gene: .
CDR3aa: CASSLGLAVKGETQYF
CDR3nt: TGTGCCAGCAGCTTGGGTTTAGCTGTAAAAGGAGAGACCCAGTACTTC

abundance: .
j_gene: TRBJ1-2
v_gene: TRBV29-1
d_gene: TRBD1
CDR3aa: CSYPPDREGGYTF
CDR3nt: TGCAGTTACCCGCCGGACAGGGAGGGCGGCTACACCTTC

abundance: .
j_gene: TRBJ2-7
v_gene: TRBV2
d_gene: TRBD1
CDR3aa: CASSTGTAYEQYF
CDR3nt: TGTGCCAGCAGTACCGGGACAGCCTACGAGCAGTACTTC

abundance: .
j_gene: TRBJ2-1
v_gene: TRBV5-1
d_gene: .
CDR3aa: CASSPVGAPGHEQFF
CDR3nt: TGCGCCAGCAGCCCTGTGGGGGCCCCCGGGCATGAGCAGTTCTTC

abundance: many
j_gene: TRBJ2-1
v_gene: TRBV20-1
d_gene: TRBD2
CDR3aa: CSARGGTRAYNEQFF
CDR3nt: TGCAGTGCTAGGGGGGGGACTCGAGCCTACAATGAGCAGTTCTTC

abundance: .
j_gene: TRBJ1-6
v_gene: TRBV15
d_gene: .
CDR3aa: CATSTDNTGHYSPLHF
CDR3nt: TGTGCCACCAGCACAGATAACACAGGACATTATTCACCCCTCCACTTT

abundance: .
j_gene: TRBJ1-2
v_gene: TRBV25-1
d_gene: TRBD1
CDR3aa: CASSEGNRGSYGYTF
CDR3nt: TGTGCCAGCAGTGAAGGAAACAGGGGCAGCTATGGCTACACCTTC

abundance: many
j_gene: TRBJ1-3
v_gene: TRBV6-1
d_gene: TRBD1
CDR3aa: CASSGSRTGSGNTIYF
CDR3nt: TGTGCCAGCAGTGGCAGCCGGACAGGGAGTGGAAACACCATATATTTT

abundance: many
j_gene: TRBJ1-2
v_gene: TRBV2
d_gene: .
CDR3aa: CASSESGWAGYTF
CDR3nt: TGTGCCAGCAGTGAGAGTGGGTGGGCTGGCTACACCTTC

abundance: .
j_gene: TRBJ2-7
v_gene: TRBV9
d_gene: .
CDR3aa: CAVGKGDYEQYF
CDR3nt: TGTGCCGTGGGTAAAGGGGACTACGAGCAGTACTTC

abundance: many
j_gene: TRBJ2-3
v_gene: TRBV7-2
d_gene: .
CDR3aa: CASSPTGARDTQYF
CDR3nt: TGTGCCAGCAGCCCCACGGGGGCCAGAGATACGCAGTATTTT

abundance: few
j_gene: TRBJ2-5
v_gene: TRBV19
d_gene: .
CDR3aa: CASSLESSRETQYF
CDR3nt: TGTGCCAGTAGTCTAGAGTCCAGTCGAGAGACCCAGTACTTC

abundance: many
j_gene: TRBJ1-6
v_gene: TRBV9
d_gene: .
CDR3aa: CASSAYNSPLHF
CDR3nt: TGTGCCAGCAGCGCTTATAATTCACCCCTCCACTTT

abundance: many
j_gene: TRBJ2-3
v_gene: TRBV9
d_gene: TRBD2
CDR3aa: CASSNHPSGSRTDTQYF
CDR3nt: TGTGCCAGCAGCAACCATCCTAGCGGGTCTCGCACAGATACGCAGTATTTT

abundance: many
j_gene: TRBJ1-5
v_gene: TRBV19
d_gene: .
CDR3aa: CASSIRFRGNQPQHF
CDR3nt: TGTGCCAGTAGTATCAGATTTCGAGGCAATCAGCCCCAGCATTTT